This T cell receptor (beta chain) came from a study of T cell repertoires in cytomegalovirus infection. Study-wide results and caveats: In two of eight donors, the top clonotype was HLA-C-restricted CMV-specific.

The CDR3 loop spans 18 amino acids. The V end was cut by 0 bases, the J end by 7 bases, with 24 bases between. CDR1 SGHTA and CDR2 FQGNSA come from the germline V gene. For this clonotype: What it binds is not known.

TCRdb ran MiXCR on the reads and lists one entry per CDR3 protein. Seen here are hundreds of thousands of distinct CDR3 sequences, roughly a third observed once, and the top ten hold roughly 18%. This specimen was cultured PBMCs, taken from culture after CMV antigen stimulation. This clonotype was sampled from a human donor in good health (CMV status not recorded). Some clones in this sample may be carry-over from other donors' samples. The rearrangement links TRBV7-2 to TRBJ1-1; tentatively, D is TRBD1 (6 bases). The CDR3 bases are TGTGCCAGCAGCTTAGCGGTGGGGGCAGGGGTTGGGTGGGTTGAAGCTTTCTTT. It yields the protein CASSLAVGAGVGWVEAFF.